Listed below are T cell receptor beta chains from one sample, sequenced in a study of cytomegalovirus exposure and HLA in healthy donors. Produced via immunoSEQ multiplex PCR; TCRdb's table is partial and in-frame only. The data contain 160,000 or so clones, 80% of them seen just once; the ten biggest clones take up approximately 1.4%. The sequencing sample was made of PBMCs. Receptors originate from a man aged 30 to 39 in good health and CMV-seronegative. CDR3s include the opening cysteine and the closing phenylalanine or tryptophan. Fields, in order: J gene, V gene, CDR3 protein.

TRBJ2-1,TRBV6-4,CASSGGGRNEQFF
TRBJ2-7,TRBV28,CASSPWSYEQYF
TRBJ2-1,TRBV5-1,CASSLVETDEQFF
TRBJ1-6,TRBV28,CASCPGMGSPLHF
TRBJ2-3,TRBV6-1,CASIQRSTDTQYF
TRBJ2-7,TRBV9,CASSVGDRNYEQYF
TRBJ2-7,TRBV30,CAWSPTGSYEQYF
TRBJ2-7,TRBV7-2,CASNLERTTYEQYF
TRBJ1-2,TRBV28,CASSGGQFYGYTF
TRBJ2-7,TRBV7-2,CASSITSGLLYEQYF
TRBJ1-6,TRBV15,CATSSPVGGGLNSPLHF
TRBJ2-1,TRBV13,CASSLGPLAGGLFSYNEQFF
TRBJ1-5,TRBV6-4,CASSDTGQGDNQPQHF
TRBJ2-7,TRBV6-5,CASSGRGGSSYEQYF
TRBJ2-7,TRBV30,CAWSRDRGGPYEQYF
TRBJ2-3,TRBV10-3,CAISEDNTDTQYF
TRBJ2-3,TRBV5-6,CASSADSGTSYF
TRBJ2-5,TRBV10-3,CAISTGTAQETQYF
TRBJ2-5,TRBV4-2,CASSQARDRKAQYF
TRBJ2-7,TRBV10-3,CATHPGGREQYF
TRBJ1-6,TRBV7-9,CASSSQGVYSPLHF
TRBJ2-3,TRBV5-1,CASSLQGTDTQYF